A single sample is the source of the 24 T cell receptor beta chains below, sequenced in a study of blood T cells in healthy people across ages (dated by TCRdb to about 2015). Library preparation was by 5' RACE. Sequencing relied on an Illumina HiSeq 2500. A second 7 to 11 cycle PCR used a sample-barcoded 5' primer and a J-beta primer mix. TCRdb reanalyzed the raw reads on its own, using fastp at Q25 for trimming and MiXCR for clone calling, and kept in-frame beta chains. Rows matching on CDR3 protein sequence are summarized as one entry with the most common DNA and genes. This sample lists 250,000 to 300,000 distinct CDR3 sequences; about 25% were detected once. Around 30% of the sample is taken by the ten largest. Sequencing was performed on blood. Receptor source: a woman aged 70-85 years in good health.

In this sample, this clonotype turned up a few times. The CDR3 DNA follows: TGTGCCAGCAGGGGGCCGGGACAGGGAAAGGACTATGGCTACACCTTC. Its protein product is CASRGPGQGKDYGYTF. This chain uses TRBV28 with TRBJ1-2, with 9 bases that match TRBD1. From germline, CDR1 is MDHEN and CDR2 SYDVKM. Trimming cost V 6 bases and J 3 bases; bases outside gene matches: 11. There are 16 residues in the CDR3.

The V gene is TRBV10-3, the J gene TRBJ2-4; D may correspond to TRBD1 or TRBD2 (5 bases each). From germline, CDR1 is ENHRY and CDR2 SYGVKD. V lost 0 bases to trimming and J lost 0 bases, with 6 bases between them. This CDR3 region has 15 residues. The CDR3 region is CAISESGGAKNIQYF. CDR3 nucleotides: TGTGCCATCAGTGAGTCTGGGGGAGCCAAAAACATTCAGTACTTC.

This clonotype has only a few counts. The chain is built from TRBV11-2 and TRBJ2-7, with TRBD1 matching over 7 bases. V dropped 8 bases and J dropped 4; count of bases not matched to a gene: 8. Germline V gene lookup returns CDR1 SGHAT and CDR2 FQNNGV. The CDR3 covers 13 residues. The CDR3 is CASHEAGGYEQYF. DNA of the CDR3: TGTGCCAGCCACGAGGCAGGGGGATACGAGCAGTACTTC.

This clonotype was counted many times. The rearrangement links TRBV7-9 to TRBJ1-4, with D perhaps TRBD1 (6 bases). Trimming removed 5 bases at V and 0 bases at J, with 10 bases between. CDR3 length: 15 amino acids. CDR1 SEHNR and CDR2 FQNEAQ come from the germline V gene (reference sequence). The CDR3 is CASSPQGTTNEKLFF. The CDR3 DNA follows: TGTGCCAGCAGCCCACAGGGAACAACTAATGAAAAACTGTTTTTT.

This clonotype came up a few times. V and J are TRBV3-1 and TRBJ2-1; D may be TRBD2 (6 bases). Germline loops: CDR1 LGHDT, CDR2 YNNKEL (reference sequence). Trimming took off 5 bases at V and 7 bases at J, with 12 bases between the two ends. This CDR3 comprises 13 residues. The CDR3 loop is CASSRSSGNEQFF. For the CDR3, the DNA is TGTGCCAGCAGCAGATCGAGCGGGAATGAGCAGTTCTTC.

The V call is TRBV10-3, the J call TRBJ2-7; 7 bases are shared with TRBD2. CDR1 is ENHRY, CDR2 SYGVKD, per germline. The V gene end was trimmed by 0 bases and the J gene end by 3 bases; junction bases not matched to a gene: 8. The CDR3 has 16 amino acids. Written as DNA, the CDR3 is TGTGCCATCAGTGAGTCGATGGCGGGAGCTGTCTACGAGCAGTACTTC. It yields the protein CAISESMAGAVYEQYF.

Regarding this clonotype: Likely a read error: the CDR3 ends without its conserved phenylalanine or tryptophan. No DNA is shown, since the ends of the CDR3 on it are uncertain; the CDR3 is the one TCRdb lists. The V gene is TRBV11-2, the J gene TRBJ1-3. The CDR3 region is 9 residues in length, termini included. The V gene's germline CDR1 is SGHAT and CDR2 FQNNGV. The CDR3 reads CASSFSSGV.

The chain has TRBV5-1 and TRBJ2-1, with 7 bases identical to TRBD2. The CDR3 spans 15 residues. The junction had 8 bases not matched to a gene; V was cut back by 0 bases and J by 8 bases. Germline CDR1 SGHRS, CDR2 YFSETQ. Written as DNA, the CDR3 is TGCGCCAGCAGCTTGGTGGGAGGGCCAACAGATGAGCAGTTCTTC. Translating it yields CASSLVGGPTDEQFF.

The table lists this clonotype with a few counts. V gene TRBV7-3 combines with J gene TRBJ2-6, with a tentative D call TRBD1 (6 bases). Trimming removed 2 bases from V and 0 bases from J, with 17 bases in between. The CDR3 is made up of 19 amino acids. In germline, CDR1 is SGHTA, CDR2 FQGTGA. CDR3 sequence: CASSLGLGQANSGANVLTF. CDR3 nucleotide sequence: TGTGCCAGCAGCTTAGGCCTGGGACAAGCTAACTCTGGGGCCAACGTCCTGACTTTC.

The chain is built from TRBV28 and TRBJ1-2, with D tentatively TRBD1 (6 bases). Germline V gene sequence: CDR1 MDHEN, CDR2 SYDVKM. Between the trimmed V and J ends, which lost 6 bases and 13 bases, there was a span of 18 bases. The CDR3 consists of 12 residues. For the CDR3, the DNA is TGTGCCAGCAGCTTCGAGGGGGGGCGATTCACCTTC. Translation gives CASSFEGGRFTF.

The gene calls are TRBV5-5 and TRBJ1-1; D gene ambiguous. The germline V and J ends were trimmed by 3 bases and 2 bases, with 11 bases remaining between them. CDR1 is SGHKS, CDR2 YYEKEE, per germline (reference sequence). There are 14 residues in the CDR3. The CDR3 loop is CASSYASSNTEAFF. The CDR3 bases are TGTGCCAGCAGCTACGCATCCTCCAACACTGAAGCTTTCTTT.

The gene calls are TRBV20-1 and TRBJ2-7; D may be TRBD1 (5 bases). The CDR3 runs 12 residues. The germline V and J ends were trimmed by 7 bases and 0 bases, with 10 bases remaining between them. The germline V gene has CDR1 DFQATT and CDR2 SNEGSKA (reference sequence). In DNA, the CDR3 is TGCAGTGGATACAGGAGCTCCTACGAGCAGTACTTC. This encodes CSGYRSSYEQYF.

This rearrangement joins TRBV7-4 to TRBJ1-4, with D tentatively TRBD1 (6 bases). V lost 4 bases to trimming and J lost 0 bases, with 15 bases between them. CDR3 size: 17 residues. CDR1 and CDR2 from the germline V gene are SGHVT and SQSDAQ. For the CDR3, the DNA is TGTGCCAGCAGCTCTACCCCGGACAGTGCAACTAATGAAAAACTGTTTTTT. Translated: CASSSTPDSATNEKLFF.

The rearrangement links TRBV5-1 to TRBJ2-7; D may be TRBD1 or TRBD2 (5 bases each). Deletions cut 5 bases from V and 4 bases from J, with 16 bases between. In germline, CDR1 is SGHRS, CDR2 YFSETQ. The CDR3 is made up of 14 amino acids. In DNA form, the CDR3 reads TGCGCCAGCAGACTCCGGGACGGTCCTTACGAGCAGTACTTC. As protein: CASRLRDGPYEQYF.

On this clonotype: At one end, the junction sequence differs from germline, possibly due to a read error. V and J are TRBV12-3 or TRBV12-4 and TRBJ2-3, with D unclear. The CDR3 is made up of 13 amino acids. CDR3: CASSPDHTHTQYF. DNA for the CDR3: TGTGCCAGCAGTCCTGACCACACACATACGCAGTATTTT.

This sequence joins TRBV18 and TRBJ1-5, with D possibly matching TRBD1 (6 bases). In germline, CDR1 is KGHSH, CDR2 LQKENI. The CDR3 runs to 13 residues. V was cut by 5 bases and J by 5 bases, with 10 bases left in between. The CDR3 nucleotides are TGTGCCAGCTCATCTGGACAGTATCAGCCCCAGCATTTT. Translating it yields CASSSGQYQPQHF.

This clonotype was detected many times. The rearrangement joins TRBV7-2 to TRBJ2-5; weak D call: TRBD1 (5 bases). The CDR3 contains 14 residues. V lost 3 bases and J lost 1, with 9 bases in between. Looked up from germline, CDR1 is SGHTA and CDR2 is FQGNSA. In DNA, the CDR3 is TGTGCCAGCAGCTTTCGACAGCTCCAAGAGACCCAGTACTTC. It translates to CASSFRQLQETQYF.

This clonotype was detected only a few times. This chain uses TRBV4-1 with TRBJ2-5; unclear D gene. CDR3 size: 18 residues. With 0 bases removed from V and 2 bases from J, the gap between germline ends came to 19 bases. From germline, CDR1 is MGHRA and CDR2 YSYEKL. The CDR3 nucleotides are TGCGCCAGCAGCCAAGAGGGAAGGACGGCAAAGACACAAGAGACCCAGTACTTC. Translating it yields CASSQEGRTAKTQETQYF.

The sample holds many counts of this clonotype. CDR3 bases: TGTGCCACCAGTGATTTCTCTAGAGGGGATACGCAGTATTTT. Residues: CATSDFSRGDTQYF. This rearrangement joins TRBV24-1 to TRBJ2-3; TRBD2 is a possible D gene (5 bases). V was trimmed by 1 base and J by 6 bases, leaving 10 bases between them. Germline-derived CDR1 and CDR2 are KGHDR and SFDVKD. The CDR3 has 14 amino acids.

V gene TRBV3-1 combines with J gene TRBJ2-5; D is tentatively TRBD1 or TRBD2 (5 bases each). This CDR3 is 15 amino acids long. V lost 5 bases and J 3 bases, leaving 16 bases between the germline ends. Germline V gene data show CDR1 as LGHDT and CDR2 as YNNKEL (reference sequence). For the CDR3, the DNA is TGTGCCAGCAGCGCACAGCGGACAATGGAAGAGACCCAGTACTTC. This gives the protein CASSAQRTMEETQYF.

This clonotype was detected a few times. The V gene is TRBV3-1, the J gene TRBJ2-3; D is perhaps TRBD1 (5 bases). Germline V gene data show CDR1 as LGHDT and CDR2 as YNNKEL (reference sequence). V was clipped by 6 bases and J by 0 bases, with 19 bases between them. This CDR3 comprises 17 residues. CDR3 DNA: TGTGCCAGCAGTCCAAGCAAGGGGTTTTGGAGCACAGATACGCAGTATTTT. Its protein product is CASSPSKGFWSTDTQYF.

In its sample, this clonotype was seen many times. The chain is built from TRBV7-6 and TRBJ2-1, with D possibly called TRBD1 or TRBD2 (5 bases each). Germline-derived CDR1 and CDR2 are SGHVS and FNYEAQ. CDR3 length: 16 residues. V gave up 2 bases and J gave up 7 bases, with 18 bases separating them. This chain's CDR3 is CASSLWSGQGRNEQFF. The CDR3 DNA follows: TGTGCCAGCAGCTTATGGAGCGGACAAGGCCGGAATGAGCAGTTCTTC.

This clonotype was seen more than once but under ten times. One end of the junction is discordant with germline, which a read error may explain. The V and J genes are TRBV12-3 or TRBV12-4 and TRBJ2-5, with no clear D. CDR3 length: 13 amino acids. Here the CDR3 reads CAGSFRGSETQYF. The CDR3 DNA follows: TGTGCCGGCAGTTTTCGAGGTTCCGAGACCCAGTACTTC.

The rearrangement links TRBV20-1 to TRBJ2-5; D remains unclear. The J call is in doubt because the DNA end fits TRBJ2-1 better. Looked up from germline, CDR1 is DFQATT and CDR2 is SNEGSKA (reference sequence). This CDR3 comprises 15 residues. The CDR3 DNA sequence: TGCAGTGCTAGTATTGAACAGATAACGTTCAATGAGCAGTTCTTC. It translates to CSASIEQITFNEQFF.